This T cell receptor beta chain was obtained from a study of T-cell memory formation after mild COVID-19. Points from the study as a whole: Of the contracting clones, CD4+ ones lay mainly in CM and EM, and CD8+ ones in EMRA. What remained unconfirmed was the SARS-CoV-2 specificity of second-wave clones peaking on day 37.

A note on this clonotype: Its antigen is still unknown.

This CDR3 is built from 13 residues. The V gene's germline CDR1 is ENHRY and CDR2 SYGVKD. V was cut by 2 bases and J by 8 bases, with 12 bases left in between. cDNA libraries for TCR alpha and TCR beta, carrying sample barcodes and UMIs, came from 5'RACE with constant-segment primers. TCRdb redid the calling of the 5' RACE reads with MiXCR, one entry per CDR3 protein. This table has 450,000 to 650,000 distinct CDR3 sequences, approximately 20% appearing once. Material for sequencing was PBMCs or a T cell subset sorted from them (not recorded which). The receptor was derived from an adult woman who had mild COVID-19 (a few samples of this study predate the infection). Cell type and time point are not known. This chain links TRBV10-3 with TRBJ1-2, with D tentatively TRBD1 (6 bases). In DNA, the CDR3 is TGTGCCATCAGTGAGCCAGCGGGGGGCGGCTACACCTTC. Translated: CAISEPAGGGYTF.